The next 9 T cell receptor beta chains were all read from a single sample in a study of blood T cells in healthy people across ages. Together with a sample-barcoded 5' primer, a J-beta primer mix was included in a second PCR lasting about 6 to 11 cycles. TCRdb reprocessed the 5' RACE reads with MiXCR, giving one entry per CDR3 protein. The table shows 850,000 to 1,100,000 distinct CDR3 sequences, with 30% to 40% occurring only once. The sequencing input was blood. The receptors were gathered from a young man in good health.

The chain employs TRBV29-1 and TRBJ2-2; no clear D gene. Between the trimmed V and J ends, which lost 7 bases and 5 bases, there was a span of 8 bases. The germline V gene encodes CDR1 SQVTM and CDR2 ANQGSEA. The CDR3 has 11 residues. The CDR3, as DNA: TGCAGCGGGAGACAAACCGGGGAGCTGTTTTTT. This translates into CSGRQTGELFF.

This sequence joins TRBV27 and TRBJ2-3, with a tentative D call TRBD2 (6 bases). This CDR3 region has 16 residues. Trimming stripped 2 bases from V and 0 bases from J, with 12 bases between. Germline loops: CDR1 MNHEY, CDR2 SMNVEV (reference sequence). CDR3 DNA sequence: TGTGCCAGCAGTTTAGTAGCGGTGGGAAGCACAGATACGCAGTATTTT. Translation: CASSLVAVGSTDTQYF.

Only one count was recorded for this clonotype. This chain connects TRBV18 to TRBJ1-1; the D gene is possibly TRBD1 (6 bases). In germline, CDR1 is KGHSH, CDR2 LQKENI. The CDR3 has 17 amino acids. Trimming took off 1 base at V and 5 bases at J, with 20 bases between the two ends. CDR3 loop: CASSPRQQGRVETEAFF. The CDR3 DNA follows: TGTGCCAGCTCACCACGTCAACAGGGCCGGGTAGAGACTGAAGCTTTCTTT.

The V gene is TRBV7-2, the J gene TRBJ1-1; no clear D gene. Germline loops: CDR1 SGHTA, CDR2 FQGNSA. This CDR3 has 14 residues. The V and J ends lost 1 base and 7 bases respectively, with 13 bases between them. The CDR3 loop reads CASSLGPRLNEAFF. DNA for the CDR3: TGTGCCAGCAGCTTAGGGCCGCGCCTAAATGAAGCTTTCTTT.

The chain is built from TRBV4-1 and TRBJ1-1; D gene uncertain. CDR3 length: 13 amino acids. Germline CDR1 MGHRA, CDR2 YSYEKL. Trimming left V 0 bases short and J 6 bases short, with 8 bases between. The CDR3 region is CASSQEAPSEAFF. In nucleotides, the CDR3 is TGCGCCAGCAGCCAAGAGGCCCCCTCTGAAGCTTTCTTT.

This chain uses TRBV5-6 with TRBJ2-1; maybe TRBD1 (5 bases). Germline V lookup: CDR1 SGHDT, CDR2 YYEEEE. CDR3 size: 12 residues. V was trimmed by 2 bases and J by 13 bases, leaving 13 bases between them. The CDR3 region has the DNA TGTGCCAGCAGCTTAGGACAAGAGACCCAGTTCTTC. Translated, it gives CASSLGQETQFF.

The V and J genes are TRBV18 and TRBJ2-7, with a possible D match to TRBD1 (5 bases). The V and J ends lost 0 bases and 5 bases respectively, with 11 bases between them. The CDR3 runs 14 residues. Germline V gene lookup returns CDR1 KGHSH and CDR2 LQKENI. The CDR3: CASSPPSREDEQYF. In DNA, the CDR3 is TGTGCCAGCTCACCACCTTCCAGGGAAGACGAGCAGTACTTC.

The chain has TRBV9 and TRBJ1-4, with D possibly matching TRBD1 (6 bases). Deletions cut 4 bases from V and 4 bases from J, with 17 bases between. Germline V lookup: CDR1 SGDLS, CDR2 YYNGEE. The CDR3 runs to 16 residues. The CDR3 DNA reads as TGTGCCAGCAGCCCCCCTTTAGGGGGGAGTAATGAAAAACTGTTTTTT. Protein product: CASSPPLGGSNEKLFF.

V and J are TRBV30 and TRBJ2-3, with a weak D call TRBD1 (5 bases). Trimming shortened V by 4 bases and J by 2 bases, and 13 bases separated the two germline ends. The CDR3 is made up of 14 amino acids. The germline V gene has CDR1 GTSNPN and CDR2 SVGIG (reference sequence). CDR3 in DNA: TGTGCCTGGATGACAGACGATCTCACAGATACGCAGTATTTT. Translating it yields CAWMTDDLTDTQYF.